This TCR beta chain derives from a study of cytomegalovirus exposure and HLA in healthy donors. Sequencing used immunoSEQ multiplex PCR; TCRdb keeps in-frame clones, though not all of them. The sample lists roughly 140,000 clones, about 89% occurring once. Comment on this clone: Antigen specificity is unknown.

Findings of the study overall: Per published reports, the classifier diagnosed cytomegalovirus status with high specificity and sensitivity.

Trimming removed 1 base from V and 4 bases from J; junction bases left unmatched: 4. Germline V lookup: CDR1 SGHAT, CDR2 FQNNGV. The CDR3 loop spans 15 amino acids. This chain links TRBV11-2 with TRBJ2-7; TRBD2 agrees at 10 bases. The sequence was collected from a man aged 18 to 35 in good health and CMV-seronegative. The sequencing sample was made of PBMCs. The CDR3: CASSLGSGGVYEQYF. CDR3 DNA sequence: TGTGCCAGCAGCTTAGGAAGCGGGGGGGTTTACGAGCAGTACTTC.